The 5 T cell receptor beta chains given below trace back to one sample, sequenced in a study of regulatory T cells in long-lasting Graves disease. As to time point: persistent/refractory GD, antithyroid drugs over 5 years with positive TRAb. There was RNA extracted from PBMCs, and the TCR library was made from it. Libraries of TCR beta came from iRepertoire HTBI primers plus Arm-PCR of CDR3 regions. TCRdb re-analysed the multiplex PCR reads in MiXCR, keeping a single row per CDR3 protein. The data show roughly 300,000 distinct CDR3 sequences, around 19% seen once. The sample consisted of peripheral blood mononuclear cells (PBMCs), taken when the disease was refractory, from a patient treated with antithyroid drugs. The receptor source for this set is a female donor with Graves disease.

This clonotype was seen at least ten times. V gene TRBV29-1 combines with J gene TRBJ2-7; D might be TRBD1 (6 bases). The CDR3 has 12 amino acids. The germline gives CDR1 SQVTM, CDR2 ANQGSEA. V lost 6 bases and J lost 5, with 14 bases in between. The CDR3 nucleotides read TGCAGCGTGGGGGCGTTCCTCCACGAGCAGTACTTC. Translated: CSVGAFLHEQYF.

This clonotype was seen only a few times. The V and J genes are TRBV6-1 and TRBJ2-5; D is possibly TRBD1 (6 bases). The germline V gene encodes CDR1 MNHNS and CDR2 SASEGT. This CDR3 contains 13 residues. Trimming shortened V by 4 bases and J by 3 bases, and 9 bases separated the two germline ends. CDR3: CASSGGTKETQYF. The CDR3 nucleotides read TGTGCCAGCAGTGGGGGGACAAAAGAGACCCAGTACTTC.

This clonotype showed up many times. The V gene is TRBV3-1, the J gene TRBJ2-2; D call uncertain. The CDR3 runs 12 residues. Germline V gene lookup returns CDR1 LGHDT and CDR2 YNNKEL (reference sequence). Trimming shortened V by 4 bases and J by 7 bases, and 7 bases separated the two germline ends. Written as DNA, the CDR3 is TGTGCCAGCAGCCCCCGGGTCGGGGAGCTGTTTTTT. Translation gives CASSPRVGELFF.

This clonotype occurred many times. V is TRBV5-1 and J is TRBJ2-6; D perhaps matches TRBD1 (6 bases). Germline CDR1 reads SGHRS; CDR2 reads YFSETQ. This CDR3 is built from 16 residues. Trimming stripped 6 bases from V and 0 bases from J, with 13 bases between. CDR3 protein: CASTLSGASGANVLTF. Written as DNA, the CDR3 is TGCGCCAGCACCCTATCAGGGGCCTCTGGGGCCAACGTCCTGACTTTC.

This clonotype was seen many times. The chain carries TRBV3-1 and TRBJ2-5, with D uncertain. The CDR3 runs to 12 residues. Germline V gene lookup returns CDR1 LGHDT and CDR2 YNNKEL (reference sequence). Trimming took off 1 base at V and 5 bases at J, with 5 bases between the two ends. The chain's CDR3 is CASSQVTETQYF. The CDR3 coding sequence is TGTGCCAGCAGCCAAGTTACGGAGACCCAGTACTTC.